This T cell receptor (beta chain) emerged from a study of siplizumab effects on memory and regulatory T cells. Whole-study results and caveats: Proliferating CD4+ or CD8+ clones, roughly 75-95% of them, lacked an assignable naive or memory phenotype. Among sequences traceable to unstimulated CD4+ memory cells, alloreactive ones were significantly reduced by siplizumab. Researchers did not confirm the suppressive function of proliferating Tregs from siplizumab cultures.

Some clones are missing from TCRdb's copy, which holds only in-frame ones; the method was immunoSEQ multiplex PCR. Found here are some 100,000 clones, over 85% of them singletons; the top ten hold approximately 7.1%. CDR3 length equals 16 residues. The V and J ends lost 0 bases and 5 bases, in that order; junction bases with no gene match: 6. Per the germline V gene, CDR1 is MGHRA and CDR2 is YSYEKL. Turning to this clone: Its matching antigen is unknown.

The rearrangement links TRBV4-1 to TRBJ1-5; 8 bases are a match to TRBD1. The specimen sequenced was CD8+ T cells sorted from blood. The TCR originated in a human donor in good health. The CDR3 spells CASSQDPGGKYQPQHF. The CDR3 bases are TGCGCCAGCAGCCAAGATCCAGGGGGCAAATATCAGCCCCAGCATTTT.